This T cell receptor beta chain stems from a study of blood T cell repertoires in COVID-19. Assay: immunoSEQ multiplex PCR; the TCRdb copy retains only in-frame clones and omits some. The sample lists 270,000 or so clones; 75% to 95% were seen once. The germline V gene encodes CDR1 MDHEN and CDR2 SYDVKM. The CDR3 has 16 amino acids. The V gene end was trimmed by 11 bases and the J gene end by 2 bases; junction bases not matched to a gene: 14. The V and J genes are TRBV28 and TRBJ1-4; 7 nucleotides match TRBD1. The sequencing input was PBMCs or T cells enriched from blood (not recorded which). This clonotype was obtained from a man between 40 and 49 years old who had been exposed to COVID-19. In DNA, the CDR3 is TGTGCCTCGTGTGAGTTCCCAGGGGGGACTAATGAAAAACTGTTTTTT. The encoded protein is CASCEFPGGTNEKLFF.